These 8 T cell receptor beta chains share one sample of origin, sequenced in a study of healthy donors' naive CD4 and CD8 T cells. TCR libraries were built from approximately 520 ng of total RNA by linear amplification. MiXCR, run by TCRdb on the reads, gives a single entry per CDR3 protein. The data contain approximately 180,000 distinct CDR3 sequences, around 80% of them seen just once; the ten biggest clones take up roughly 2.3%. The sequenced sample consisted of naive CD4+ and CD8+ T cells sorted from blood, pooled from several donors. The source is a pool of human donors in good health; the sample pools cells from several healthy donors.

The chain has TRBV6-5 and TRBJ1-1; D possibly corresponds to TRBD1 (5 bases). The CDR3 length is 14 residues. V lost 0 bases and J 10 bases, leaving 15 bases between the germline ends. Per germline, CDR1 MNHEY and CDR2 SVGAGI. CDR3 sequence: CASSYSEMGRAAFF. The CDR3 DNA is TGTGCCAGCAGTTACTCGGAGATGGGCAGGGCAGCTTTCTTT.

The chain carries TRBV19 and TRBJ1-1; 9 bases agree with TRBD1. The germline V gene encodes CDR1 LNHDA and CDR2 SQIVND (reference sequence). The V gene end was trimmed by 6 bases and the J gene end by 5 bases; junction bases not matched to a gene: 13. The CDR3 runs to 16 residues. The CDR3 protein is CASRPPPGTGITEAFF. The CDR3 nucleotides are TGTGCCAGTAGGCCCCCGCCCGGGACAGGGATAACTGAAGCTTTCTTT.

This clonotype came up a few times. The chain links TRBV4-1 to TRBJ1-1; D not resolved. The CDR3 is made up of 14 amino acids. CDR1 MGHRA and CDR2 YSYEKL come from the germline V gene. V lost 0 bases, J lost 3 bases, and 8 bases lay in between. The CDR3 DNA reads TGCGCCAGCAGCCAAGATAGGGCAGACACTGAAGCTTTCTTT. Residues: CASSQDRADTEAFF.

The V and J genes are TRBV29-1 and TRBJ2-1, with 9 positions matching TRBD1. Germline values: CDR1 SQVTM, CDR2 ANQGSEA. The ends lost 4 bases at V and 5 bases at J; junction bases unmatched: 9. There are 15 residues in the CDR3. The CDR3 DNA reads TGCAGCGTTGTCTACGGGACAGGGTTCGACAATGAGCAGTTCTTC. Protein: CSVVYGTGFDNEQFF.

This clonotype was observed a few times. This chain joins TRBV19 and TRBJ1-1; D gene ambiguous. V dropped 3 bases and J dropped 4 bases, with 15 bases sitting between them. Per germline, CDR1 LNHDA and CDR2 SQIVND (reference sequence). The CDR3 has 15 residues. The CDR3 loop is CASSISVLSGTEAFF. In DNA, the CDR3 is TGTGCCAGTAGTATTTCGGTCCTATCGGGCACTGAAGCTTTCTTT.

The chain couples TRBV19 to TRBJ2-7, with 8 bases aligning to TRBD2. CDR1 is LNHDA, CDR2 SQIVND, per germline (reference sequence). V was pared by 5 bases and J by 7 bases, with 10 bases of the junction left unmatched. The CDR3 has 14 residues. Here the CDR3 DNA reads TGTGCCAGTAGTTCGATAGCGGGATTGGAGGAGCAGTACTTC. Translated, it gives CASSSIAGLEEQYF.

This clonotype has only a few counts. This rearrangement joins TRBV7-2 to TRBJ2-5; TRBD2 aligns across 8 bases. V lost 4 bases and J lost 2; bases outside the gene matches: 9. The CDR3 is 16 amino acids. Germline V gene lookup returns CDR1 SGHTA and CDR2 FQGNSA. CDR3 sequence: CASSYVRASGQETQYF. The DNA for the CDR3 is TGTGCCAGCAGCTATGTTCGGGCTAGCGGGCAAGAGACCCAGTACTTC.

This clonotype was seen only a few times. The CDR3, as DNA: TGCAGCCATGGGACCCCACGGAGACGAGGGGCTTACAATGAGCAGTTCTTC. It translates to CSHGTPRRRGAYNEQFF. This chain links TRBV29-1 with TRBJ2-1, with D perhaps matching TRBD1 or TRBD2 (5 bases each). With 8 bases removed from V and 4 bases from J, the gap between germline ends came to 27 bases. CDR3 size: 17 residues. Germline assignment: CDR1 SQVTM and CDR2 ANQGSEA.